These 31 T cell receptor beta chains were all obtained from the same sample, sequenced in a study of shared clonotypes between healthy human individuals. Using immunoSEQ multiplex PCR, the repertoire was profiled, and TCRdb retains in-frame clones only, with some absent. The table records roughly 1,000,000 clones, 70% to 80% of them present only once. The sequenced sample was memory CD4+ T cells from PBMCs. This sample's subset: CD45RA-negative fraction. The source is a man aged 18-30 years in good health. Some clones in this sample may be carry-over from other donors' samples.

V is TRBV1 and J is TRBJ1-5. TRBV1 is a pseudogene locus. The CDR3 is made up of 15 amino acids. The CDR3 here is CTSRVGEVGNQPQHF. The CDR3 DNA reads TGCACCAGCAGAGTAGGGGAGGTCGGCAATCAGCCCCAGCATTTT.

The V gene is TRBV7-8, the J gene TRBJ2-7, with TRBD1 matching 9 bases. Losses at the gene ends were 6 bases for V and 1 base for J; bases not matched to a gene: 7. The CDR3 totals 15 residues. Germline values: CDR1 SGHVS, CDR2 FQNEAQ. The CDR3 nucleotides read TGTGCCAGCAGGCGTGTACAGGGGGCTTCCTACGAGCAGTACTTC. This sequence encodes CASRRVQGASYEQYF.

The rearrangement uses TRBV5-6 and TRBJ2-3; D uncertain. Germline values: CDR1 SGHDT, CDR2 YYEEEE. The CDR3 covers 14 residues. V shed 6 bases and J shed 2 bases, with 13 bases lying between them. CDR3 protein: CASNPWRNTDTQYF. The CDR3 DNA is TGTGCCAGCAACCCGTGGCGGAACACAGATACGCAGTATTTT.

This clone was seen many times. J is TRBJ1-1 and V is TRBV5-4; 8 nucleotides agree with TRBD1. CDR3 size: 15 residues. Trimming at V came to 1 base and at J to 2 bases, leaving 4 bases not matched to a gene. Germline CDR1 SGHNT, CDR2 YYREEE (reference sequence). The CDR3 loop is CASSLPQGANTEAFF. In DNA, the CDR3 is TGTGCCAGCAGCTTGCCCCAGGGGGCTAACACTGAAGCTTTCTTT. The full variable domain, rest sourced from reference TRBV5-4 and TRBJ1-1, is ETGVTQSPTHLIKTRGQQVTLRCSSQSGHNTVSWYQQALGQGPQFIFQYYREEENGRGNFPPRFSGLQFPNYSSELNVNALELDDSALYLCASSLPQGANTEAFFGQGTRLTVV.

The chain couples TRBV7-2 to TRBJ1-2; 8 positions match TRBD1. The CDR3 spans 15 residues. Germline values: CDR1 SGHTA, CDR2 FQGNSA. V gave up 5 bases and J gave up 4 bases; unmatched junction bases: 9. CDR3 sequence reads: CASSPVSGTGYGYTF. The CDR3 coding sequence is TGTGCCAGCAGCCCAGTGTCCGGGACAGGCTATGGCTACACCTTC.

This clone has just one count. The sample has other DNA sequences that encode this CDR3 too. The CDR3 bases are TGTGCCAGCAGCTTTGGACTGAACACTGAAGCTTTCTTT. Protein sequence: CASSFGLNTEAFF. The gene calls are TRBV11-3 and TRBJ1-1; D gene uncertain. The germline CDR1 and CDR2 sequences are SGHNT and YENEEA. The germline V and J ends were trimmed by 3 bases and 0 bases, with 5 bases remaining between them. The CDR3 sequence is 13 residues long.

CDR3 DNA: TGTGCCACCAGCGCAGCCTACGAGCAGTACTTC. Protein: CATSAAYEQYF. V usage is TRBV15 and J usage is TRBJ2-7; no reliable D call. With 5 bases removed from V and 2 bases from J, the gap between germline ends came to 4 bases. The CDR3 consists of 11 residues. Germline V lookup: CDR1 LNHNV, CDR2 YYDKDF (reference sequence).

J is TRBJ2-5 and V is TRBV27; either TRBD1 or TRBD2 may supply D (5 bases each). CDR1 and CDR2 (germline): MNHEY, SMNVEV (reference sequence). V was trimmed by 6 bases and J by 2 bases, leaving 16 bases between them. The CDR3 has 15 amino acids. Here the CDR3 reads CASRLKPGRQETQYF. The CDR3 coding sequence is TGTGCCAGCAGACTCAAACCGGGGCGGCAAGAGACCCAGTACTTC.

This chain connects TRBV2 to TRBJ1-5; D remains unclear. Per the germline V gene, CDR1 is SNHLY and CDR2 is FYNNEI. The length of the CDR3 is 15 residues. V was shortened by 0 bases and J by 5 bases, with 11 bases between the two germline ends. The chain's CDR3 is CASSEASSVYQPQHF. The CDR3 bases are TGTGCCAGCAGTGAAGCCTCGTCGGTGTATCAGCCCCAGCATTTT. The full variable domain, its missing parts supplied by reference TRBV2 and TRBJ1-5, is EPEVTQTPSHQVTQMGQEVILRCVPISNHLYFYWYRQILGQKVEFLVSFYNNEISEKSEIFDDQFSVERPDGSNFTLKIRSTKLEDSAMYFCASSEASSVYQPQHFGDGTRLSIL.

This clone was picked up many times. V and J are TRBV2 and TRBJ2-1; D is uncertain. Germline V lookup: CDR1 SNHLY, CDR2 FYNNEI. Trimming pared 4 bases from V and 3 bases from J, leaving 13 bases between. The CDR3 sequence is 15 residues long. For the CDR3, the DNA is TGTGCCAGCAGTGCTTTGCAGGCTGGCTACAATGAGCAGTTCTTC. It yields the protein CASSALQAGYNEQFF.

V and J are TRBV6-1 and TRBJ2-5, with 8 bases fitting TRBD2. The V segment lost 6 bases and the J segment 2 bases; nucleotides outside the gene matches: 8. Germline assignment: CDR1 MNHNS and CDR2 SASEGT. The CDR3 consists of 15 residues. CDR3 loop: CASSLMVAGQETQYF. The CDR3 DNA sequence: TGTGCCAGCAGCCTGATGGTAGCGGGGCAAGAGACCCAGTACTTC.

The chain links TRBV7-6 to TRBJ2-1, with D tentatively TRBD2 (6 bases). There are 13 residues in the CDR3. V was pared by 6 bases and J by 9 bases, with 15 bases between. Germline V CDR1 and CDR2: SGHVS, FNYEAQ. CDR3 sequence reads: CASRTLALGEQFF. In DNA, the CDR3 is TGTGCCAGCAGAACGCTAGCGCTGGGTGAGCAGTTCTTC.

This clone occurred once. The CDR3 protein is CATSRDMGIAGPYEQYF. In DNA form, the CDR3 reads TGTGCCACCAGCAGAGATATGGGGATAGCGGGACCTTACGAGCAGTACTTC. J is TRBJ2-7 and V is TRBV15; TRBD2 aligns across 8 bases. V lost 0 bases and J lost 4; bases outside the gene matches: 11. Germline V lookup: CDR1 LNHNV, CDR2 YYDKDF (reference sequence). The CDR3 spans 17 residues. Using reference TRBV15 and TRBJ2-7 for the parts outside the CDR3, the full variable domain is DAMVIQNPRYQVTQFGKPVTLSCSQTLNHNVMYWYQQKSSQAPKLLFHYYDKDFNNEADTPDNFQSRRPNTSFCFLDIRSPGLGDTAMYLCATSRDMGIAGPYEQYFGPGTRLTVT.

CDR3 sequence (DNA): TGTGCCACCGCGTGGCCAGGGGGCACTGAAGCTTTCTTT. As protein: CATAWPGGTEAFF. The chain employs TRBV5-4 and TRBJ1-1; TRBD1 aligns across 7 bases. CDR3 length: 13 amino acids. Germline V gives CDR1 SGHNT, CDR2 YYREEE (reference sequence). V gave up 9 bases and J gave up 4 bases; unmatched junction bases: 9.

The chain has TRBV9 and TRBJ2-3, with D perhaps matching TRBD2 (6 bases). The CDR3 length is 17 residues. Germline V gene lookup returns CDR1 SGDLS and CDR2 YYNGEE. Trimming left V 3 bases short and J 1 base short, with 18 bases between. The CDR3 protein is CASSESPPGLGTDTQYF. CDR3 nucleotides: TGTGCCAGCAGCGAGTCCCCCCCGGGACTCGGCACAGATACGCAGTATTTT.

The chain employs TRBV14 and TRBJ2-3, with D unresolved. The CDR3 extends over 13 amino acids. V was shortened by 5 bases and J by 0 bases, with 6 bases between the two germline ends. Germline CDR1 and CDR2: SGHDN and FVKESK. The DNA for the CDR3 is TGTGCCAGCAGCGAGCTCAGCACAGATACGCAGTATTTT. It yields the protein CASSELSTDTQYF. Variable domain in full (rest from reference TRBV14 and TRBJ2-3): EAGVTQFPSHSVIEKGQTVTLRCDPISGHDNLYWYRRVMGKEIKFLLHFVKESKQDESGMPNNRFLAERTGGTYSTLKVQPAELEDSGVYFCASSELSTDTQYFGPGTRLTVL.

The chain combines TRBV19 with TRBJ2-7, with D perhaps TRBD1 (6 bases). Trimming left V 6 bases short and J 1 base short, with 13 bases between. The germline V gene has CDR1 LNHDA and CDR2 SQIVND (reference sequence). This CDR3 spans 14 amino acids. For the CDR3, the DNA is TGTGCCAGTAGCTATAACAGGGCTTCCTACGAGCAGTACTTC. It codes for CASSYNRASYEQYF.

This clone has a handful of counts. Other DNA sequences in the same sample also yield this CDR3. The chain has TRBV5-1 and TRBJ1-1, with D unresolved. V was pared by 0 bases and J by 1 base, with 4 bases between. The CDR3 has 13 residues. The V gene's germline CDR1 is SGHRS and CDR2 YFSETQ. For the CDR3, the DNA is TGCGCCAGCAGCTTGGTTCCGAACACTGAAGCTTTCTTT. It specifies CASSLVPNTEAFF.

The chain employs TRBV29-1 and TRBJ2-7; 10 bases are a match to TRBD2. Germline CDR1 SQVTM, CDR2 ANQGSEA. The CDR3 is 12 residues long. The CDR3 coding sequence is TGCACCGCCGGGACTAGCGTCTACGAGCAGTACTTC. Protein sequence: CTAGTSVYEQYF.

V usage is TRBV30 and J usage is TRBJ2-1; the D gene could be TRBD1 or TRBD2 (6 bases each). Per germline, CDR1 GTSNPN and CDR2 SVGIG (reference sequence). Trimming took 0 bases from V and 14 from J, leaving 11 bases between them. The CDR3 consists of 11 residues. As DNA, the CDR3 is TGTGCCTGGAGTGTAAGGGGGGAGGAGTTCTTC. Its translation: CAWSVRGEEFF.

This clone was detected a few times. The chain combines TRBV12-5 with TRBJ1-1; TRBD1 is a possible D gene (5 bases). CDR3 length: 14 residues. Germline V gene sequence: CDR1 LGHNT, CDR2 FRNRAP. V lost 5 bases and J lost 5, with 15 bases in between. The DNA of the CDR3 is TGTGCTAGTGGTCGCGGAGTCGGGGGAACTGAAGCTTTCTTT. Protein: CASGRGVGGTEAFF.

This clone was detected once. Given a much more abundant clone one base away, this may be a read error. This CDR3 reads CASSLRDFYNEQFF. CDR3 sequence (DNA): TGTGCCAGCAGCTTACGGGACTTCTACAATGAGCAGTTCTTC. This rearrangement joins TRBV7-2 to TRBJ2-1, with D perhaps TRBD2 (6 bases). Germline V lookup: CDR1 SGHTA, CDR2 FQGNSA. This CDR3 has 14 residues. The V gene lost 2 bases and the J gene lost 3 bases, with 8 bases spanning the gap.

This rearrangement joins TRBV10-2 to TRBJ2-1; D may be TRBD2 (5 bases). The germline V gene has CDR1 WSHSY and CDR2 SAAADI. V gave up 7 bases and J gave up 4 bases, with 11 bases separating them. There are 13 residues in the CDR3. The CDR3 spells CASKDSPYNEQFF. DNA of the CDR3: TGCGCCAGCAAGGACTCGCCATACAATGAGCAGTTCTTC.

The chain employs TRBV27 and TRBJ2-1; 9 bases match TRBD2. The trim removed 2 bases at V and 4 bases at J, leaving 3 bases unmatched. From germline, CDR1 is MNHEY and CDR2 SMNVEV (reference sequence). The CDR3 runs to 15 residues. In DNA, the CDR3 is TGTGCCAGCAGTTTAAGCGGGAGGCGGTACAATGAGCAGTTCTTC. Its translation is CASSLSGRRYNEQFF.

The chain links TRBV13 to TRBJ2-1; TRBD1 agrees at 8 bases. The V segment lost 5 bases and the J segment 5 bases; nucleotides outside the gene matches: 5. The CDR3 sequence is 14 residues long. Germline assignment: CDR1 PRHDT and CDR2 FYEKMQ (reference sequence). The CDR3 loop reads CASSRQGANNEQFF. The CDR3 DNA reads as TGTGCCAGCAGCCGCCAGGGGGCCAACAATGAGCAGTTCTTC.

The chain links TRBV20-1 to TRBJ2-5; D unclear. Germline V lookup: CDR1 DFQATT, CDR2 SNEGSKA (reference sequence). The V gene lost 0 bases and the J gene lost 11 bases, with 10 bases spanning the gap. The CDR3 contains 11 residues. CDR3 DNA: TGCAGTGCTAGAGATCGGGCCCGTCAGTACTTC. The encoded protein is CSARDRARQYF.

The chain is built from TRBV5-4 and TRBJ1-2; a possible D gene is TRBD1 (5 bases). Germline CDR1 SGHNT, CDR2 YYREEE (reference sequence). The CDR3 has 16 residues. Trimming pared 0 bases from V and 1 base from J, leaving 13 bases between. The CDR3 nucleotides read TGTGCCAGCAGCTTGGGGATGACAGACCTTAACTATGGCTACACCTTC. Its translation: CASSLGMTDLNYGYTF.

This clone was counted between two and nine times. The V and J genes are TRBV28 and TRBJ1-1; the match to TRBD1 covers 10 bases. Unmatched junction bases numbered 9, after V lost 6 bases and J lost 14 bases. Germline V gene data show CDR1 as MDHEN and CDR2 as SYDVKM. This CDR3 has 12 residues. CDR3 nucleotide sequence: TGTGCCAGCAGAGGACCGGGACAGGGGTTGTTCTTT. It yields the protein CASRGPGQGLFF.

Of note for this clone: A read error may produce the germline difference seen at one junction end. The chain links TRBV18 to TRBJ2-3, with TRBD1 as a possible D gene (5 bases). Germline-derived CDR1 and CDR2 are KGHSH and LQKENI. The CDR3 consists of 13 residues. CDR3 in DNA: TGTGCCAGCTCGCCACAGGGCACAGATACGCAGTATTTT. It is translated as CASSPQGTDTQYF.

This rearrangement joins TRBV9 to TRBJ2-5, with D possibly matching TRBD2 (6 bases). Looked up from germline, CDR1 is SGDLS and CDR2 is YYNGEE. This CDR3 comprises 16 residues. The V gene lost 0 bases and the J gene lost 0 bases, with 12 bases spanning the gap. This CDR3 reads CASSVGRAGNQETQYF. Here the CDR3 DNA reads TGTGCCAGCAGCGTAGGTCGGGCGGGGAACCAAGAGACCCAGTACTTC.

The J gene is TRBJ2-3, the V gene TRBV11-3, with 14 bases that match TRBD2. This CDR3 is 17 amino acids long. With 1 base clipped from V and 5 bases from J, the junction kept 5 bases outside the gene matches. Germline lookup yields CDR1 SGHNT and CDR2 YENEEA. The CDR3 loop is CASSLGLAGGVIDTQYF. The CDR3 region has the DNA TGTGCCAGCAGCTTAGGACTAGCGGGAGGGGTAATAGATACGCAGTATTTT.